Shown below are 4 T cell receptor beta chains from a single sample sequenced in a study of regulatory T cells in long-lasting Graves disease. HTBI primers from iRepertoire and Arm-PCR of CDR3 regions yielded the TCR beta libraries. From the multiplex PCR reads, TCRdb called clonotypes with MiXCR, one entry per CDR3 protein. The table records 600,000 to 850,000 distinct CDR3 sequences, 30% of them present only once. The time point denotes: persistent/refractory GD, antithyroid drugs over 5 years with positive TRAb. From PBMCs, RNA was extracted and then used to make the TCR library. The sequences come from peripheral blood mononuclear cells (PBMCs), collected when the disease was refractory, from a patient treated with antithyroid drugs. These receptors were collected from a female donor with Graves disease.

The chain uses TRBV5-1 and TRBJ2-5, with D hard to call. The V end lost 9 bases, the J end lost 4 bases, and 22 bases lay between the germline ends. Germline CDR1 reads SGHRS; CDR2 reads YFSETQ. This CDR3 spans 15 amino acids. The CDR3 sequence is CATQSRLAAGETQYF. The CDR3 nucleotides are TGCGCCACCCAGTCCCGGCTTGCGGCAGGAGAGACCCAGTACTTC.

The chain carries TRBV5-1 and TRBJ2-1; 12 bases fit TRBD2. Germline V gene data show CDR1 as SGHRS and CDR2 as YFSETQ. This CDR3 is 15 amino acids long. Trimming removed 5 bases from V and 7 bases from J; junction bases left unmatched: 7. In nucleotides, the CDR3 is TGCGCCAGCAGACTCGCACTAGCGGGAGGAAATGAGCAGTTCTTC. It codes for CASRLALAGGNEQFF.

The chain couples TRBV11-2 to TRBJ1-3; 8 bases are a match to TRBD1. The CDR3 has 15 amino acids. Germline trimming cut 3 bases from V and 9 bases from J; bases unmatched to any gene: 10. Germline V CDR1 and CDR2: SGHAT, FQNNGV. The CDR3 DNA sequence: TGTGCCAGCAGCTTTATCACAGGGGGAGGAGGCACCATATATTTT. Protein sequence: CASSFITGGGGTIYF. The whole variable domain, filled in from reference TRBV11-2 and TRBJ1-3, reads EAGVAQSPRYKIIEKRQSVAFWCNPISGHATLYWYQQILGQGPKLLIQFQNNGVVDDSQLPKDRFSAERLKGVDSTLKIQPAKLEDSAVYLCASSFITGGGGTIYFGEGSWLTVV.

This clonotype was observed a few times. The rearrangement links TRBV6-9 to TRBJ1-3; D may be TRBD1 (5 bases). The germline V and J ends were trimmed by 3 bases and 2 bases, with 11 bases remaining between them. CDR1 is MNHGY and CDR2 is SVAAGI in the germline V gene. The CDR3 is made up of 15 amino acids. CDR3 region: CASSYGAGTGNTIYF. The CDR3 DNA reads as TGTGCCAGCAGTTACGGTGCAGGGACTGGAAACACCATATATTTT.